What follows are 15 T cell receptor beta chains derived from one specimen sequenced in a study of post-analysis software for immune sequencing data. These TCRs are of unknown antigen specificity. Study-level points and caveats: TRBV segments more frequent in patients than in controls numbered five and included TRBV5-6, TRBV5-1 and TRBV20-1.

Prepared libraries of TCR beta cDNA carried unique molecular identifiers. TCRdb re-called the PCR reads with MiXCR, one entry per CDR3 protein. This repertoire shows roughly 200,000 distinct CDR3 sequences, about 30% found once; its top ten account for 3% to 3.5%. The specimen was blood. Source of these receptors: a girl under 18 with multiple sclerosis.

This clonotype has ten or more counts. V and J are TRBV5-1 and TRBJ2-7, with 11 bases matching TRBD2. The CDR3 contains 15 residues. V lost 0 bases and J lost 3; bases outside the gene matches: 2. Germline lookup yields CDR1 SGHRS and CDR2 YFSETQ. Here the CDR3 reads CASSLDSGRDYEQYF. The CDR3 coding sequence is TGCGCCAGCAGCTTGGATAGCGGGAGGGACTACGAGCAGTACTTC.

There are a few counts of this clonotype. The chain has TRBV27 and TRBJ1-5, with D unclear. Looked up from germline, CDR1 is MNHEY and CDR2 is SMNVEV (reference sequence). This CDR3 comprises 14 residues. V lost 7 bases to trimming and J lost 1 base, with 11 bases between them. The CDR3 reads CASTFRTSNQPQHF. CDR3 DNA: TGTGCCAGCACTTTTCGGACCAGCAATCAGCCCCAGCATTTT.

In this sample, this clonotype turned up many times. CDR3 loop: CASSFGLEGQETQYF. CDR3 sequence (DNA): TGTGCCAGCAGTTTCGGCCTCGAAGGGCAAGAGACCCAGTACTTC. This chain connects TRBV28 to TRBJ2-5; no definite D call. Germline V gene data show CDR1 as MDHEN and CDR2 as SYDVKM. The length of the CDR3 is 15 residues. Trimming shortened V by 3 bases and J by 2 bases, and 13 bases separated the two germline ends.

Ten or more counts support this clonotype. The chain uses TRBV6-6 and TRBJ2-5; no definite D call. The CDR3 is 11 residues long. Germline lookup yields CDR1 MNHNY and CDR2 SVGAGI (reference sequence). V lost 8 bases and J lost 2, with 6 bases in between. The CDR3 sequence is CASGIQETQYF. CDR3 nucleotide sequence: TGTGCCAGCGGAATTCAAGAGACCCAGTACTTC.

There are many counts of this clonotype. The chain is built from TRBV15 and TRBJ2-5, with D tentatively TRBD2 (5 bases). The germline gives CDR1 LNHNV, CDR2 YYDKDF (reference sequence). The CDR3 length is 15 residues. V was cut by 0 bases and J by 5 bases, with 13 bases left in between. The CDR3: CATSRDSGVGETQYF. For the CDR3, the DNA is TGTGCCACCAGCAGAGATTCCGGGGTTGGGGAGACCCAGTACTTC.

The sample holds many counts of this clonotype. The rearrangement joins TRBV7-8 to TRBJ2-1; 12 positions agree with TRBD2. Germline assignment: CDR1 SGHVS and CDR2 FQNEAQ. The V gene end was trimmed by 3 bases and the J gene end by 7 bases; junction bases not matched to a gene: 4. This CDR3 has 15 amino acids. The CDR3, as DNA: TGTGCCAGCAGCTTCCTAGCGGGGGGGCTAAATGAGCAGTTCTTC. Amino acid sequence: CASSFLAGGLNEQFF.

Concerning this clonotype: A much larger clone lies one base from this, so it may be a read error. The rearrangement uses TRBV28 and TRBJ2-5; no definite D call. The CDR3 runs to 14 residues. Germline CDR1 reads MDHEN; CDR2 reads SYDVKM. Trimming removed 9 bases at V and 1 base at J, with 15 bases between. CDR3 sequence: CASSDERVQETQYF. The CDR3 coding sequence is TGTGCCAGTAGTGACGAACGGGTCCAAGAGACCCAGTACTTC.

The gene calls are TRBV27 and TRBJ1-4, with D tentatively TRBD1 (5 bases). Trimming shortened V by 4 bases and J by 8 bases, and 8 bases separated the two germline ends. The germline V gene has CDR1 MNHEY and CDR2 SMNVEV (reference sequence). This CDR3 contains 12 residues. This chain's CDR3 is CASSSGTEKLFF. The CDR3 DNA sequence: TGTGCCAGCAGTTCCGGGACGGAAAAACTGTTTTTT.

Many counts were recorded for this clonotype. The chain is built from TRBV6-5 and TRBJ1-2, with 8 bases fitting TRBD1. Trimming at V came to 10 bases and at J to 3 bases, leaving 4 bases not matched to a gene. Germline V CDR1 and CDR2: MNHEY, SVGAGI. This CDR3 is built from 12 residues. DNA for the CDR3: TGTGCCACCCAACAGGGGGACTATGGCTACACCTTC. Translated: CATQQGDYGYTF.

In this sample, this clonotype turned up many times. This chain uses TRBV5-6 with TRBJ2-7; D might be TRBD1 or TRBD2, each matching 6 bases. Trimming removed 2 bases at V and 3 bases at J, with 18 bases between. CDR3 length: 16 amino acids. The germline CDR1 and CDR2 sequences are SGHDT and YYEEEE. CDR3 sequence (DNA): TGTGCCAGCAGCTTTTGGCGTCGGGGGCGCAACTACGAGCAGTACTTC. Its protein product is CASSFWRRGRNYEQYF.

This clonotype was seen many times. V gene TRBV4-1 combines with J gene TRBJ2-5; D perhaps matches TRBD2 (8 bases). The germline V and J ends were trimmed by 1 base and 2 bases, with 14 bases remaining between them. Per germline, CDR1 MGHRA and CDR2 YSYEKL. The length of the CDR3 is 16 residues. CDR3 nucleotide sequence: TGCGCCAGCAGCCAAGTCGGGGGGGGACAGCAAGAGACCCAGTACTTC. It specifies CASSQVGGGQQETQYF.

The rearrangement joins TRBV20-1 to TRBJ1-1; perhaps TRBD1 as D (5 bases). V lost 4 bases, J lost 3 bases, and 9 bases lay in between. This CDR3 is 12 amino acids long. CDR1 DFQATT and CDR2 SNEGSKA come from the germline V gene (reference sequence). This chain's CDR3 is CSANTGYTEAFF. The CDR3 DNA reads TGCAGTGCTAATACAGGCTACACTGAAGCTTTCTTT.

This sequence joins TRBV7-9 and TRBJ2-3; 11 bases fit TRBD2. Germline lookup yields CDR1 SEHNR and CDR2 FQNEAQ (reference sequence). V shed 5 bases and J 4 bases; nucleotides not matched to a gene: 5. The CDR3 is 15 residues long. The CDR3 DNA is TGTGCCAGCAGCGGATCGGGACTAGCGGCAGATACGCAGTATTTT. This sequence encodes CASSGSGLAADTQYF.

This clonotype was observed many times. V usage is TRBV5-5 and J usage is TRBJ2-3; a possible D gene is TRBD2 (6 bases). Between the trimmed V and J ends, which lost 4 bases and 12 bases, there was a span of 12 bases. Looked up from germline, CDR1 is SGHKS and CDR2 is YYEKEE (reference sequence). CDR3 length equals 11 residues. CDR3 nucleotides: TGTGCCAGCAGCCTTAGCGGCTCCCAGTATTTT. Protein product: CASSLSGSQYF.

Remarks on this clonotype: One base away lies a much larger clone, so this may be a sequencing read error. V usage is TRBV7-8 and J usage is TRBJ2-5; 7 bases fit TRBD2. Germline V lookup: CDR1 SGHVS, CDR2 FQNEAQ. V dropped 6 bases and J dropped 5; count of bases not matched to a gene: 12. The CDR3 sequence is 15 residues long. The CDR3 loop is CASSQPRGAGETQYF. The CDR3, as DNA: TGTGCCAGCAGTCAACCACGAGGAGCGGGGGAGACCCAGTACTTC.